Below are 29 T cell receptor beta chains sequenced from a single sample in a study of response to subunit inactivated influenza vaccine. TCRdb reprocessed the RT-PCR reads with MiXCR, giving one entry per CDR3 protein. The sample records 500,000 to 600,000 distinct CDR3 sequences, about 17% being singletons. This sample comprised CD4+ T cells sorted from PBMCs, obtained less than 30 months after vaccination. These receptors were obtained from a man between 50 and 70 years old who received an inactivated influenza vaccine.

About this clonotype itself: A clone one base away is much larger, so this may be a read error. This chain joins TRBV5-5 and TRBJ1-4; TRBD1 might be the D (6 bases). V shed 0 bases and J shed 4 bases, with 7 bases lying between them. This CDR3 is built from 14 residues. CDR1 and CDR2 from the germline V gene are SGHKS and YYEKEE (reference sequence). The CDR3 spells CASSLGQVNEKLFF. The CDR3 coding sequence is TGTGCCAGCAGCTTGGGACAGGTTAATGAAAAACTGTTTTTT.

In its sample, this clonotype was seen many times. The chain joins TRBV12-3 or TRBV12-4 to TRBJ2-5; TRBD2 aligns across 11 bases. Trimming cost V 6 bases and J 5 bases; bases outside gene matches: 8. The CDR3 sequence is 15 residues long. For the CDR3, the DNA is TGTGCCAGCAGACACCTAGCGGGAGGTCGGGAGACCCAGTACTTC. Residues: CASRHLAGGRETQYF.

The chain couples TRBV10-3 to TRBJ2-5, with 7 bases matching TRBD2. The junction had 9 bases not matched to a gene; V was cut back by 4 bases and J by 1 base. Germline assignment: CDR1 ENHRY and CDR2 SYGVKD. The length of the CDR3 is 16 residues. For the CDR3, the DNA is TGTGCCATCAGTGGGGAGCGGGGAGCACTCCAAGAGACCCAGTACTTC. Translation: CAISGERGALQETQYF.

The V gene is TRBV24-1, the J gene TRBJ2-1; D gene uncertain. The germline V gene encodes CDR1 KGHDR and CDR2 SFDVKD. This CDR3 contains 13 residues. V dropped 6 bases and J dropped 0 bases, with 5 bases sitting between them. CDR3 DNA: TGTGCCACCAGTATAGGCTCCTACAATGAGCAGTTCTTC. Translated, it gives CATSIGSYNEQFF.

This clonotype was seen only a few times. The chain recombines TRBV15 with TRBJ2-4; weak D call: TRBD1 (6 bases). V was cut by 0 bases and J by 7 bases, with 10 bases left in between. The CDR3 runs to 14 residues. Germline V gene lookup returns CDR1 LNHNV and CDR2 YYDKDF (reference sequence). This chain's CDR3 is CATSRDLGANIQYF. CDR3 DNA sequence: TGTGCCACCAGCAGAGATTTGGGGGCTAACATTCAGTACTTC.

This clonotype showed up just a few times. The V call is TRBV5-1, the J call TRBJ2-7; 7 positions agree with TRBD1. This CDR3 spans 14 amino acids. Germline loops: CDR1 SGHRS, CDR2 YFSETQ. V lost 7 bases and J lost 4; bases outside the gene matches: 11. The CDR3 DNA reads as TGCGCCAGCGGGTACAGGGGCAGCGCGTACGAGCAGTACTTC. Translation: CASGYRGSAYEQYF. The full variable domain, with the rest looked up from reference TRBV5-1 and TRBJ2-7, is KAGVTQTPRYLIKTRGQQVTLSCSPISGHRSVSWYQQTPGQGLQFLFEYFSETQRNKGNFPGRFSGRQFSNSRSEMNVSTLELGDSALYLCASGYRGSAYEQYFGPGTRLTVT.

The CDR3 bases are TGCAGTGCGGACCGGGGATACTACGAGCAGTACTTC. It specifies CSADRGYYEQYF. V usage is TRBV20-1 and J usage is TRBJ2-7; weak D call: TRBD2 (5 bases). Looked up from germline, CDR1 is DFQATT and CDR2 is SNEGSKA (reference sequence). CDR3 length: 12 residues. V gave up 6 bases and J gave up 3 bases, with 12 bases separating them.

This clonotype has more than one count but fewer than ten. The chain joins TRBV4-2 to TRBJ1-6, with D tentatively TRBD1 (5 bases). Trimming took 1 base from V and 9 from J, leaving 10 bases between them. The CDR3 spans 14 residues. Germline V gene sequence: CDR1 LGHNA, CDR2 YNFKEQ. This CDR3 reads CASSQAQGGSPLHF. The CDR3 DNA is TGTGCCAGCAGCCAAGCCCAGGGAGGTTCACCCCTCCACTTT.

The rearrangement uses TRBV10-3 and TRBJ1-2; unclear D gene. CDR1 ENHRY and CDR2 SYGVKD come from the germline V gene. V lost 3 bases and J lost 1, with 12 bases in between. There are 15 residues in the CDR3. The DNA of the CDR3 is TGTGCCATCAGTGAATGGCAGGCGTTTAACTATGGCTACACCTTC. It codes for CAISEWQAFNYGYTF.

V usage is TRBV7-9 and J usage is TRBJ2-2, with 11 bases fitting TRBD1. CDR1 SEHNR and CDR2 FQNEAQ come from the germline V gene (reference sequence). Unmatched junction bases numbered 9, after V lost 5 bases and J lost 4 bases. This CDR3 has 17 amino acids. The CDR3 here is CASSVPRDRGTTGELFF. The CDR3 region has the DNA TGTGCCAGCAGCGTCCCCCGGGACAGGGGGACCACCGGGGAGCTGTTTTTT. Filled out from reference TRBV7-9 and TRBJ2-2, the complete variable domain reads DTGVSQNPRHKITKRGQNVTFRCDPISEHNRLYWYRQTLGQGPEFLTYFQNEAQLEKSRLLSDRFSAERPKGSFSTLEIQRTEQGDSAMYLCASSVPRDRGTTGELFFGEGSRLTVL.

The V gene is TRBV10-3, the J gene TRBJ2-1; D possibly corresponds to TRBD2 (7 bases). Germline loops: CDR1 ENHRY, CDR2 SYGVKD. V was trimmed by 2 bases and J by 12 bases, leaving 20 bases between them. The CDR3 extends over 15 amino acids. CDR3 sequence (DNA): TGTGCCATCAGTGAGACAGGGACTACGGCCAAGCTGCAGTTCTTC. This codes for CAISETGTTAKLQFF.

The chain links TRBV4-2 to TRBJ1-1; TRBD1 is a possible D gene (5 bases). Trimming took off 0 bases at V and 2 bases at J, with 16 bases between the two ends. The CDR3 runs to 17 residues. The V gene's germline CDR1 is LGHNA and CDR2 YNFKEQ. The CDR3 coding sequence is TGTGCCAGCAGCCAAGAGGGGCAAAGGAGGATAAACACTGAAGCTTTCTTT. Its protein is CASSQEGQRRINTEAFF.

This clonotype was seen at least ten times. The J gene is TRBJ1-1, the V gene TRBV18; D ambiguous. This CDR3 has 12 amino acids. The germline V gene encodes CDR1 KGHSH and CDR2 LQKENI. V lost 1 base and J lost 6, with 6 bases in between. The CDR3 nucleotides are TGTGCCAGCTCACCACAGGGAGCTGAAGCTTTCTTT. This gives the protein CASSPQGAEAFF.

This clonotype was seen only a few times. The V call is TRBV29-1, the J call TRBJ2-7; D gene uncertain. Germline loops: CDR1 SQVTM, CDR2 ANQGSEA. The CDR3 is made up of 11 amino acids. V lost 7 bases to trimming and J lost 7 bases, with 14 bases between them. The DNA for the CDR3 is TGCAGCGCCTGGGATCTGGAGGAGCAGTACTTC. This encodes CSAWDLEEQYF.

This clonotype was detected a few times. The V gene is TRBV6-2 or TRBV6-3, the J gene TRBJ2-5, with D perhaps matching TRBD1 (5 bases). The CDR3 covers 14 residues. The germline V and J ends were trimmed by 2 bases and 7 bases, with 14 bases remaining between them. CDR1 and CDR2 from the germline V gene are MNHEY and SVGEGT. The CDR3 DNA is TGTGCCAGCAGTTACGGGTCCAGGGTGGGGACCCAGTACTTC. It specifies CASSYGSRVGTQYF.

This clonotype has ten or more counts. This sequence joins TRBV9 and TRBJ2-1; D remains unclear. Trimming removed 1 base at V and 7 bases at J, with 9 bases between. The CDR3 sequence is 13 residues long. Germline values: CDR1 SGDLS, CDR2 YYNGEE. The CDR3 loop is CASSVNTVNEQFF. The CDR3, as DNA: TGTGCCAGCAGCGTAAATACAGTAAATGAGCAGTTCTTC.

This clonotype has ten or more counts. This chain uses TRBV12-3 or TRBV12-4 with TRBJ1-1; D is uncertain. The CDR3 runs 11 residues. The germline V and J ends were trimmed by 10 bases and 4 bases, with 10 bases remaining between them. The CDR3 loop reads CATTVTTEAFF. The CDR3 DNA reads as TGTGCCACAACAGTTACCACTGAAGCTTTCTTT.

V and J are TRBV4-2 and TRBJ2-1, with D maybe TRBD2 (5 bases). This CDR3 has 17 amino acids. Germline values: CDR1 LGHNA, CDR2 YNFKEQ. V shed 2 bases and J shed 0 bases, with 14 bases lying between them. The CDR3 region has the DNA TGTGCCAGCAGCCAACTCACCGGGAAGAGCTCCTACAATGAGCAGTTCTTC. It encodes CASSQLTGKSSYNEQFF.

Ten or more counts support this clonotype. This chain uses TRBV12-3 or TRBV12-4 with TRBJ2-2, with unresolved D. V lost 6 bases and J 6 bases, leaving 11 bases between the germline ends. The CDR3 totals 13 residues. The DNA of the CDR3 is TGTGCCAGCAGACTTTCGACCTCCGGGGAGCTGTTTTTT. It specifies CASRLSTSGELFF.

This clonotype turned up a few times. The chain has TRBV20-1 and TRBJ2-5; D may correspond to TRBD1 or TRBD2 (5 bases each). The V end was cut by 5 bases, the J end by 4 bases, with 14 bases between. This CDR3 has 13 amino acids. CDR1 is DFQATT, CDR2 SNEGSKA, per germline (reference sequence). CDR3 bases: TGCAGTGCTCTCCGGCCAGGGAGAGAGACCCAGTACTTC. It is translated as CSALRPGRETQYF.

There are many counts of this clonotype. V and J are TRBV12-3 or TRBV12-4 and TRBJ2-5; D possibly corresponds to TRBD1 (5 bases). The CDR3 runs 13 residues. V gave up 3 bases and J gave up 1 base, with 6 bases separating them. CDR3 coding DNA: TGTGCCAGCAGTTTCAGGGCCCAAGAGACCCAGTACTTC. This translates into CASSFRAQETQYF.

The CDR3: CASSLDRAPGELFF. The CDR3, as DNA: TGCGCCAGCAGCTTGGACAGGGCGCCCGGGGAGCTGTTTTTT. The rearrangement links TRBV5-1 to TRBJ2-2; D perhaps matches TRBD1 (6 bases). Trimming removed 0 bases from V and 6 bases from J, with 9 bases in between. Per the germline V gene, CDR1 is SGHRS and CDR2 is YFSETQ. The CDR3 covers 14 residues.

Only a few counts were recorded for this clonotype. The J gene is TRBJ1-2, the V gene TRBV20-1, with 7 bases that match TRBD1. The CDR3 runs to 14 residues. The ends lost 4 bases at V and 4 bases at J; junction bases unmatched: 9. Germline CDR1 reads DFQATT; CDR2 reads SNEGSKA (reference sequence). As DNA, the CDR3 is TGCAGTGCTACGAAGGACAGGTTCATCTATGGCTACACCTTC. Amino acids: CSATKDRFIYGYTF.

The V and J genes are TRBV28 and TRBJ2-1, with D perhaps matching TRBD2 (7 bases). Germline loops: CDR1 MDHEN, CDR2 SYDVKM. This CDR3 is built from 15 residues. Trimming stripped 6 bases from V and 4 bases from J, with 16 bases between. CDR3 bases: TGTGCCAGCAGCCCCGGGGGGACAAAATACAATGAGCAGTTCTTC. Protein: CASSPGGTKYNEQFF.

The table lists this clonotype with a few counts. The chain links TRBV5-6 to TRBJ2-2; 10 nucleotides agree with TRBD1. V shed 6 bases, J shed 5 bases, and the junction held 7 bases outside the gene matches. CDR1 SGHDT and CDR2 YYEEEE come from the germline V gene. The CDR3 contains 15 residues. For the CDR3, the DNA is TGTGCCAGCATCAGACAGGGGGCGATTACCGGGGAGCTGTTTTTT. It is translated as CASIRQGAITGELFF.

This clonotype was observed once. This chain uses TRBV5-4 with TRBJ2-3; D gene ambiguous. Germline V gene lookup returns CDR1 SGHNT and CDR2 YYREEE (reference sequence). The CDR3 is 15 residues long. Trimming removed 4 bases at V and 7 bases at J, with 19 bases between. CDR3 sequence: CASSPKGFPSNTQYF. CDR3 DNA: TGTGCCAGCAGCCCGAAGGGTTTCCCTTCCAATACGCAGTATTTT.

A remark on this clonotype: The junction and the germline gene differ at one end; a read error may be behind it. V is TRBV9 and J is TRBJ2-1; D possibly corresponds to TRBD2 (5 bases). Germline V CDR1 and CDR2: SGDLS, YYNGEE. The CDR3 totals 14 residues. In nucleotides, the CDR3 is TGTGCCAGCAGCGCGACGGGGTCCTATAATGAGCAGTTCTTC. Encoded protein: CASSATGSYNEQFF.

The rearrangement uses TRBV20-1 and TRBJ2-3, with 9 bases that match TRBD1. The CDR3 is 17 amino acids. The V segment lost 8 bases and the J segment 4 bases; nucleotides outside the gene matches: 19. Germline CDR1 and CDR2: DFQATT and SNEGSKA (reference sequence). CDR3 sequence reads: CSQTGTGGRRGPDTQYF. The DNA for the CDR3 is TGCAGTCAGACCGGAACAGGGGGCCGCAGAGGTCCAGATACGCAGTATTTT.

The chain is built from TRBV6-5 and TRBJ1-4; D gene uncertain. Germline CDR1 is MNHEY and CDR2 is SVGAGI. The CDR3 contains 16 residues. V was shortened by 2 bases and J by 0 bases, with 10 bases between the two germline ends. CDR3 residues: CASSYAGFSTNEKLFF. CDR3 DNA sequence: TGTGCCAGCAGTTACGCCGGTTTTTCAACTAATGAAAAACTGTTTTTT.